A selection of T cell receptor beta chains follows, all from one sample in a study of T-cell memory formation after mild COVID-19. MiXCR, applied by TCRdb to the 5' RACE reads, yields one record per CDR3 protein. This table holds 400,000 to 500,000 distinct CDR3 sequences, 20% to 30% found once. Specimen: PBMCs or a T cell subset sorted from them (not recorded which). These receptors all come from an adult woman who had mild COVID-19 (a few samples of this study predate the infection). Cell type and time point are not known. CDR3s include the opening cysteine and the closing phenylalanine or tryptophan. Each record gives: D gene, V gene, clone size, J gene, CDR3 length, CDR3 DNA, CDR3 protein. A D gene is named only where the DNA matches it firmly. Clone size, where shown, is once, few, many, or a class for clones that have expanded.

TRBD1	TRBV7-9	-	TRBJ2-5	17	TGTGCCAGCAGCCCACACCAGACAGGGGGCGCTGAAAAGACCCAGTACTTC	CASSPHQTGGAEKTQYF
-	TRBV5-5	-	TRBJ2-1	16	TGTGCCAGCAGCTTGGTATCCAAACCCCTTAACAATGAGCAGTTCTTC	CASSLVSKPLNNEQFF
-	TRBV29-1	few	TRBJ1-4	17	TGCAGCGTTGCGGGGGTAAGGGATTACGCAACTAATGAAAAACTGTTTTTT	CSVAGVRDYATNEKLFF
-	TRBV10-3	few	TRBJ2-7	12	TGTGCCATCAGGGAGGGACCCTACGAGCAGTACTTC	CAIREGPYEQYF
-	TRBV3-1	few	TRBJ1-2	13	TGTGCCAGCAGCTACAGGGCGTGGTATGGCTACACCTTC	CASSYRAWYGYTF
TRBD1	TRBV9	few	TRBJ2-7	14	TGTGCCAGCAGCGTGGGGGACAGCTCCTACGAGCAGTACTTC	CASSVGDSSYEQYF
TRBD1	TRBV5-1	few	TRBJ2-1	14	TGCGCCAGCAGCTCGGGACAGGGGGAATCTGAGCAGTTCTTC	CASSSGQGESEQFF
-	TRBV18	few	TRBJ2-7	14	TGTGCCAGCTCACTAACCGGGACACACTACGAGCAGTACTTC	CASSLTGTHYEQYF
-	TRBV7-6	few	TRBJ2-5	12	TGTGCCAGCTTGGCCGGGAATGGGGCCCAGTACTTC	CASLAGNGAQYF
-	TRBV14	few	TRBJ1-2	15	TGTGCCAGCAGCCAAGAAAAGGGACGCCTATATGGCTACACCTTC	CASSQEKGRLYGYTF
-	TRBV5-1	few	TRBJ1-6	17	TGCGCCAGCAGCGGATCGGACAGAACGATCTATAATTCACCCCTCCACTTT	CASSGSDRTIYNSPLHF
-	TRBV7-9	few	TRBJ2-3	14	TGTGCCAGCAGCGTCGACGGTCATGGAGATACGCAGTATTTT	CASSVDGHGDTQYF
-	TRBV7-3	few	TRBJ2-1	15	TGTGCCAGCAGCTTAAGCCTGGGGGTGGGGAATGAGCAGTTCTTC	CASSLSLGVGNEQFF
TRBD2	TRBV6-5	-	TRBJ2-1	16	TGTGCCAGCAGTTTGCCGGCGGGGGGGCCCTACAATGAGCAGTTCTTC	CASSLPAGGPYNEQFF
-	TRBV12-3/TRBV12-4	-	TRBJ1-1	16	TGTGCCAGCAGCCCCTTCGGGGAGGGTGCAGACACTGAAGCTTTCTTT	CASSPFGEGADTEAFF
-	TRBV3-1	-	TRBJ2-1	11	TGTGCCAGCGGATGGGAGACAGAGCAGTTCTTC	CASGWETEQFF
TRBD2	TRBV4-3	-	TRBJ2-3	17	TGCGCCAGCAGCCAAGATTGGAGCGGGATCGGCACAGATACGCAGTATTTT	CASSQDWSGIGTDTQYF
-	TRBV2	-	TRBJ2-7	13	TGTGCCAGCAGAGGCAACTTCAGGGGCGAGCAGTACTTC	CASRGNFRGEQYF
-	TRBV18	once	TRBJ2-3	13	TGTGCCAGCTCACCATCTCCGGCTTTTTGCCAGTATTTT	CASSPSPAFCQYF
TRBD2	TRBV9	-	TRBJ2-6	17	TGTGCCAGCAGCGTAGGCGGGGGGCACTCTGGGGCCAACGTCCTGACTTTC	CASSVGGGHSGANVLTF
TRBD2	TRBV30	many	TRBJ2-3	14	TGTGCCTGGCGGAGGGGAGGGGCCACAGATACGCAGTATTTT	CAWRRGGATDTQYF
-	TRBV2	-	TRBJ2-3	13	TGTGCCAGCAGGTGGTTCGGGACAGATACGCAGTATTTT	CASRWFGTDTQYF
-	TRBV24-1	-	TRBJ2-1	16	TGTGCCACCGGCAAAGCAGCCGGCATTAAAAACAATGAGCAGTTCTTC	CATGKAAGIKNNEQFF
TRBD2	TRBV6-5	few	TRBJ2-7	14	TGTGCCAGCAGCGTAGCGGGGGTTGCCCACGAGCAGTACTTC	CASSVAGVAHEQYF
-	TRBV5-6	few	TRBJ2-7	14	TGTGCCAGCAGCTTCCGGGGCAGGACGAACGAGCAGTACTTC	CASSFRGRTNEQYF
TRBD1	TRBV13	few	TRBJ2-1	15	TGTGCCAGCAGCCCCCGACAGGGGCGCTACAATGAGCAGTTCTTC	CASSPRQGRYNEQFF
TRBD2	TRBV7-9	few	TRBJ2-5	17	TGTGCCAGCAGCTTAGGACGGACTAGCAGGTACCAAGAGACCCAGTACTTC	CASSLGRTSRYQETQYF
-	TRBV20-1	few	TRBJ1-3	13	TGCAGTGCTAGTATCCGGGGAGTGGACACCATATATTTT	CSASIRGVDTIYF
TRBD1	TRBV7-8	-	TRBJ1-1	16	TGTGCCAGCAGCTCCCGGGACAGGGGGCCGAGGACTGAAGCTTTCTTT	CASSSRDRGPRTEAFF
TRBD1	TRBV7-9	-	TRBJ1-5	15	TGTGCCAGCAGCGCCGGGACAGGGGGCCCTCAGCCCCAGCATTTT	CASSAGTGGPQPQHF
-	TRBV13	-	TRBJ2-2	13	TGTGCCAGCAACGAACAGGGTACCGGGGAGCTGTTTTTT	CASNEQGTGELFF
-	TRBV10-3	many	TRBJ2-7	13	TGTGCCATCAGTGGGGTTAGAACCTACGAGCAGTACTTC	CAISGVRTYEQYF
-	TRBV7-9	-	TRBJ2-1	15	TGTGCCAGCAGCTTAGCCCCCAGGGTGATGAATGAGCAGTTCTTC	CASSLAPRVMNEQFF
-	TRBV11-2	-	TRBJ1-3	15	TGTGCCAGCAGCTTAGTTGGGGTTCCTGGAAACACCATATATTTT	CASSLVGVPGNTIYF
-	TRBV20-1	-	TRBJ2-1	15	TGCAGTGCTAGAGAGTCTACAAGGGGCTACAATGAGCAGTTCTTC	CSARESTRGYNEQFF
TRBD1	TRBV4-2	-	TRBJ1-4	15	TGTGCCAGCAGCCAACCGGGACAGGGGAGTGAAAAACTGTTTTTT	CASSQPGQGSEKLFF
-	TRBV4-3	-	TRBJ2-1	14	TGCGCCAGCAGCCAAGGATCGGTTCGGGGTGAGCAGTTCTTC	CASSQGSVRGEQFF
TRBD1	TRBV12-3/TRBV12-4	many	TRBJ1-2	13	TGTGCCAGCAGCCGGACAGGGGGGTATGGCTACACCTTC	CASSRTGGYGYTF
-	TRBV7-9	-	TRBJ1-2	15	TGTGCCAGCAGCCCCCGGGGCAGCCCCGGGGATGGCTACACCTTC	CASSPRGSPGDGYTF
-	TRBV29-1	few	TRBJ1-1	13	TGCAGCGTTCTGGACGTGGCGGGTCGAGAGGCTTTCTTT	CSVLDVAGREAFF
TRBD1	TRBV11-2	-	TRBJ2-3	14	TGTGCCACATTGGACAGGGAGATAACAGATACGCAGTATTTT	CATLDREITDTQYF
-	TRBV9	few	TRBJ2-3	14	TGTGCCAGCAGCGTACAGAAAAGCACAGATACGCAGTATTTT	CASSVQKSTDTQYF
-	TRBV7-2	-	TRBJ2-7	15	TGTGCCAGCAGCTTAGGGGCCAACAGCGCCTACGAGCAGTACTTC	CASSLGANSAYEQYF
-	TRBV7-3	-	TRBJ2-5	13	TGTGCCAGCAGCTTACTCGGGGAAGAGACCCAGTACTTC	CASSLLGEETQYF
-	TRBV6-5	few	TRBJ1-2	13	TGTGCCAGCAGTTACCGGGACTCTTATGGCTACACCTTC	CASSYRDSYGYTF
-	TRBV7-9	-	TRBJ1-2	15	TGTGCCAGCAGCTCCCCGGAACAGGGAGTCTATGGCTACACCTTC	CASSSPEQGVYGYTF
-	TRBV27	few	TRBJ1-2	14	TGTGCCAGCAGAAGACAGACAGGCTTGTATGGCTACACCTTC	CASRRQTGLYGYTF
TRBD1	TRBV7-2	few	TRBJ2-1	15	TGTGCCAGCAGCGTCGACAGGGGGTCCTACAATGAGCAGTTCTTC	CASSVDRGSYNEQFF
TRBD1	TRBV29-1	-	TRBJ2-5	15	TGCAGCGTTGAAGAAGAAGGACAGGGCTCGGAGACCCAGTACTTC	CSVEEEGQGSETQYF
-	TRBV5-5	-	TRBJ2-1	12	TGTGCCAGCAGCTTTCTGGGCCGGGAGCAGTTCTTC	CASSFLGREQFF
-	TRBV7-9	many	TRBJ2-1	12	TGTGCCAGCAGCTTAGGTGCGGGTGAGCAGTTCTTC	CASSLGAGEQFF
TRBD2	TRBV3-1	few	TRBJ2-5	16	TGTGCCAGCAGCCAGAGGAGCGGGGGGGCGAAAGAGACCCAGTACTTC	CASSQRSGGAKETQYF
-	TRBV7-9	-	TRBJ2-1	15	TGTGCCAGCAGCTTACCGGTTGGGCAGGGCAATGAGCAGTTCTTC	CASSLPVGQGNEQFF
TRBD2	TRBV2	-	TRBJ2-7	14	TGTGCCAGCAGTGACCCTGGACTAGTCCACGAGCAGTACTTC	CASSDPGLVHEQYF